Shown below are 6 T cell receptor beta chains from a single sample sequenced in a study of blood T cell repertoires in COVID-19. Data came from immunoSEQ multiplex PCR; TCRdb stores just in-frame clones and leaves some out. Among 95,000 to 150,000 clones listed, over 80% were seen once. The sequenced sample consisted of PBMCs or T cells enriched from blood (not recorded which). These receptors originate from a woman aged 25 to 39 who had recovered from COVID-19.

V is TRBV27 and J is TRBJ2-1, with TRBD2 identical over 14 bases. The V gene end was trimmed by 5 bases and the J gene end by 8 bases; junction bases not matched to a gene: 5. CDR1 and CDR2 from the germline V gene are MNHEY and SMNVEV (reference sequence). The CDR3 extends over 15 amino acids. The CDR3 reads CASSGGLAGDDEQFF. The CDR3, as DNA: TGTGCCAGCAGTGGGGGACTAGCGGGAGACGATGAGCAGTTCTTC.

CDR3 nucleotide sequence: TGTGCCAGCAGCCCCGGGACTAGCGGGAGGTGGGAGACCCAGTACTTC. Its translation: CASSPGTSGRWETQYF. V and J are TRBV3-1 (or the pseudogene TRBV3-2) and TRBJ2-5; 15 bases align to TRBD2. The CDR3 covers 16 residues. Germline CDR1 reads LGHDT; CDR2 reads YNNKEL (reference sequence). V was pared by 4 bases and J by 5 bases, with 5 bases of the junction left unmatched.

As concerns this clone: The sample carries other DNA sequences with the same CDR3. The chain uses TRBV19 and TRBJ1-5; 7 bases match TRBD1. The CDR3 length is 15 residues. Germline V gene lookup returns CDR1 LNHDA and CDR2 SQIVND (reference sequence). Unmatched junction bases numbered 0, after V lost 0 bases and J lost 1 base. CDR3 sequence reads: CASSIDRGSNQPQHF. As DNA, the CDR3 is TGTGCCAGTAGTATAGACAGGGGGAGCAATCAGCCCCAGCATTTT.

The chain employs TRBV4-3 and TRBJ1-4; TRBD1 is a possible D gene (6 bases). Trimming removed 0 bases at V and 0 bases at J, with 11 bases between. This CDR3 is built from 17 residues. The germline V gene encodes CDR1 LGHNA and CDR2 YSLEER. CDR3 region: CASSQEPGGTTNEKLFF. In DNA, the CDR3 is TGCGCCAGCAGCCAAGAACCGGGGGGCACAACTAATGAAAAACTGTTTTTT.

This sequence joins TRBV9 and TRBJ2-7; TRBD2 aligns across 14 bases. The V gene end was trimmed by 4 bases and the J gene end by 5 bases; junction bases not matched to a gene: 11. The CDR3 is 17 amino acids. Germline CDR1 is SGDLS and CDR2 is YYNGEE. The CDR3 DNA is TGTGCCAGCAGCACAGGGGGACTAGCGGGAGTGGTGAACGAGCAGTACTTC. Its protein product is CASSTGGLAGVVNEQYF.

The chain couples TRBV3-1 (or the pseudogene TRBV3-2) to TRBJ1-2; no clear D gene. This CDR3 spans 14 amino acids. V lost 4 bases to trimming and J lost 4 bases, with 13 bases between them. Germline CDR1 reads LGHDT; CDR2 reads YNNKEL (reference sequence). CDR3 protein: CASSRQVGSYGYTF. CDR3 bases: TGTGCCAGCAGCCGGCAGGTCGGTAGCTATGGCTACACCTTC.